Listed below are T cell receptor beta chains from one sample, sequenced in a study of T cells in Graves' hyperthyroidism and ophthalmopathy. TCRdb recomputed calls from the multiplex PCR reads with MiXCR, one row per CDR3 protein. This sample has roughly 750,000 distinct CDR3 sequences, with about 17% found just once. Sequencing was done on a sample of blood. These receptors all come from a man between 18 and 29 years old with Graves' hyperthyroidism. Both conserved end residues are part of each CDR3. Fields, in order: V gene, clone size, J gene, D gene, CDR3 protein. A D gene is named only where the DNA matches it firmly. Size is stated for part of the rows, as once, few or many counts, or as a class when the clone is expanded.

TRBV7-9	NA	TRBJ1-5	NA	CASTSWTVLNQPQHF
TRBV6-1	NA	TRBJ2-5	NA	CASSPQPGAETQYF
TRBV27	few	TRBJ1-2	NA	CASGGGGGYTF
TRBV29-1	few	TRBJ2-4	NA	CSVDEGSKNIQYF
TRBV11-3	NA	TRBJ1-5	TRBD1	CASSFEQGQGPLSNQPQHF
TRBV20-1	many	TRBJ2-7	NA	CSARGEHLSSYEQYF
TRBV24-1	NA	TRBJ2-5	TRBD2	CATSGRRPGLAGAQETQYF
TRBV12-3/TRBV12-4	few	TRBJ1-2	NA	CASSSRRGGIYGYTF
TRBV2	NA	TRBJ2-7	TRBD1	CASALGQGYEQYF
TRBV7-6	many	TRBJ2-1	TRBD1	CASSTTTGQSPNEQFF
TRBV29-1	NA	TRBJ1-5	TRBD1	CSVAPGGTNQPQHF
TRBV2	NA	TRBJ1-5	NA	CASRNGPHGQPQHF
TRBV15	few	TRBJ2-3	NA	CATMDWGMSDTQYF
TRBV7-6	many	TRBJ2-1	TRBD1	CASSHPGQGYGEQFF
TRBV4-1	once	TRBJ2-7	TRBD2	CASSVAGPPRAYEQYF
TRBV12-3/TRBV12-4	many	TRBJ2-5	NA	CASSLGSGQGWTQYF
TRBV29-1	NA	TRBJ2-5	TRBD2	CSVQGLAPETQYF
TRBV3-1	NA	TRBJ2-1	TRBD2	CASSPRPGLGHNEQFF
TRBV2	few	TRBJ2-6	NA	CASSFHPREGSGANVLTF
TRBV25-1	NA	TRBJ2-1	NA	CASSDPGQYNEQFF
TRBV28	many	TRBJ2-5	NA	CASSLSGPYQETQYF
TRBV28	many	TRBJ2-7	TRBD1	CASSPGTGNYEQYF
TRBV20-1	NA	TRBJ2-1	TRBD2	CSAESQREINEQFF
TRBV28	many	TRBJ1-1	NA	CASSSGAEGDTEAFF
TRBV28	NA	TRBJ2-7	NA	CASSTGGYEQYF
TRBV2	many	TRBJ1-1	NA	CASSEIGTGRTEAFF
TRBV12-3/TRBV12-4	many	TRBJ1-5	NA	CASRPQGIQPQHF
TRBV29-1	many	TRBJ2-1	NA	CSVQMGFYNEQFF
TRBV12-3/TRBV12-4	many	TRBJ2-3	NA	CATIAVITDTQYF
TRBV28	many	TRBJ2-1	TRBD2	CASSLLAGVGGTDEQFF
TRBV7-9	NA	TRBJ2-3	TRBD1	CASRGQGGVEAEGGTDTQYF
TRBV5-1	few	TRBJ2-5	TRBD2	CASSLVLAGAETQYF
TRBV20-1	few	TRBJ2-1	NA	CSARDGESSYNEQFF
TRBV12-3/TRBV12-4	many	TRBJ1-5	TRBD1	CASGGGGQGNDQPQHF
TRBV2	NA	TRBJ2-5	TRBD2	CASSGSSGQETQYF